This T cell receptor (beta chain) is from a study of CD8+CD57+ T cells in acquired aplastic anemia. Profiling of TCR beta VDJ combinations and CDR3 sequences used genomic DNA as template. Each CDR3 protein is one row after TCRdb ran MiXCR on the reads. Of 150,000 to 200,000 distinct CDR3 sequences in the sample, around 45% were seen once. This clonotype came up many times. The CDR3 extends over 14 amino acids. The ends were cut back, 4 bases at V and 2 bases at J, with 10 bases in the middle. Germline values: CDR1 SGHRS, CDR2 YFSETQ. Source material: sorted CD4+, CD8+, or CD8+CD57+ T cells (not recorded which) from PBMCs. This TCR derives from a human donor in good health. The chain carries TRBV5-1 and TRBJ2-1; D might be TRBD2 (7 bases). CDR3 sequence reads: CASSGGGPYNEQFF. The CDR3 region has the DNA TGCGCCAGCAGCGGGGGGGGGCCCTACAATGAGCAGTTCTTC. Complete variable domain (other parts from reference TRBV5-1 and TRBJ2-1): KAGVTQTPRYLIKTRGQQVTLSCSPISGHRSVSWYQQTPGQGLQFLFEYFSETQRNKGNFPGRFSGRQFSNSRSEMNVSTLELGDSALYLCASSGGGPYNEQFFGPGTRLTVL.